Below are 20 T cell receptor beta chains sequenced from a single sample in a study of cytomegalovirus exposure and HLA in healthy donors. PCR primers comprised 60 Vbeta and 13 Jbeta primers. Clones were sequenced by immunoSEQ multiplex PCR, and TCRdb holds only the in-frame ones, with some missing. The repertoire holds some 120,000 clones, with roughly 80% as singletons. The sample consisted of PBMCs. These TCRs come from a young woman in good health and CMV-seronegative.

V is TRBV6-5 and J is TRBJ1-2; no clear D gene. The V gene lost 2 bases and the J gene lost 4 bases, with 11 bases spanning the gap. Germline lookup yields CDR1 MNHEY and CDR2 SVGAGI. This CDR3 comprises 14 residues. CDR3 loop: CASSYESSSYGYTF. In DNA, the CDR3 is TGTGCCAGCAGTTACGAATCCTCCAGCTATGGCTACACCTTC.

This clone was counted between two and nine times. The chain has TRBV19 and TRBJ2-3; D unresolved. V gave up 9 bases and J gave up 3 bases, with 10 bases separating them. CDR3 length equals 12 residues. Germline V gene sequence: CDR1 LNHDA, CDR2 SQIVND (reference sequence). The CDR3 region is CASDNRTDTQYF. The DNA for the CDR3 is TGTGCCAGCGATAACAGAACAGATACGCAGTATTTT.

Only a few counts were recorded for this clone. V usage is TRBV4-1 and J usage is TRBJ1-3; D gene unclear. The CDR3 is made up of 15 amino acids. The V end was cut by 8 bases, the J end by 0 bases, with 14 bases between. Germline V gene data show CDR1 as MGHRA and CDR2 as YSYEKL. The chain's CDR3 is CASVQVANSGNTIYF. DNA for the CDR3: TGCGCCAGCGTCCAGGTGGCCAACTCTGGAAACACCATATATTTT.

Written as DNA, the CDR3 is TGTGCCAGCAGCTTACTGACAGGGACCACTGAAGCTTTCTTT. It encodes CASSLLTGTTEAFF. V is TRBV7-2 and J is TRBJ1-1; TRBD1 matches at 7 bases. Germline V CDR1 and CDR2: SGHTA, FQGNSA. With V trimmed by 2 bases and J by 4 bases, 4 bases remained unmatched. This CDR3 is 14 amino acids long.

The chain employs TRBV6-1 and TRBJ1-2; no definite D call. Germline-derived CDR1 and CDR2 are MNHNS and SASEGT. With 5 bases removed from V and 6 bases from J, the gap between germline ends came to 13 bases. The CDR3 loop spans 13 amino acids. Here the CDR3 reads CASSPTNHDGYTF. DNA of the CDR3: TGTGCCAGCAGTCCAACTAATCATGATGGCTACACCTTC.

The rearrangement uses TRBV18 and TRBJ1-5; TRBD1 aligns across 9 bases. Germline loops: CDR1 KGHSH, CDR2 LQKENI. The CDR3 contains 19 residues. V trimming: 3 bases; J trimming: 2 bases; junction bases outside the gene matches: 14. CDR3 bases: TGTGCCAGCTCACCCCGAGGACTCGGACAGGGGATCGGCAATCAGCCCCAGCATTTT. This encodes CASSPRGLGQGIGNQPQHF.

V is TRBV2 and J is TRBJ2-7; D is perhaps TRBD1 (5 bases). Trimming cost V 11 bases and J 0 bases, with 11 bases left between them. Germline V lookup: CDR1 SNHLY, CDR2 FYNNEI. The CDR3 spans 12 residues. In DNA, the CDR3 is TGTGCCGTTACAGGTGACTCCTACGAGCAGTACTTC. Translation: CAVTGDSYEQYF.

V and J are TRBV4-2 and TRBJ2-7; TRBD2 might be the D (5 bases). Trimming removed 4 bases at V and 3 bases at J, with 10 bases between. CDR1 is LGHNA and CDR2 is YNFKEQ in the germline V gene. The CDR3 has 13 residues. The CDR3 DNA follows: TGTGCCAGCAGCCCTGGACTTTTCTACGAGCAGTACTTC. This gives the protein CASSPGLFYEQYF.

The chain carries TRBV18 and TRBJ2-6; tentative D call: TRBD2 (5 bases). Germline lookup yields CDR1 KGHSH and CDR2 LQKENI. V lost 3 bases, J lost 0 bases, and 9 bases lay in between. The CDR3 covers 16 residues. The CDR3 reads CASSPAGVSGANVLTF. The CDR3 nucleotides are TGTGCCAGCTCACCCGCCGGGGTCTCTGGGGCCAACGTCCTGACTTTC. Full variable domain (remainder filled in from reference TRBV18 and TRBJ2-6): NAGVMQNPRHLVRRRGQEARLRCSPMKGHSHVYWYRQLPEEGLKFMVYLQKENIIDESGMPKERFSAEFPKEGPSILRIQQVVRGDSAAYFCASSPAGVSGANVLTFGAGSRLTVL.

The rearrangement links TRBV4-1 to TRBJ1-2, with 7 bases aligning to TRBD1. Germline values: CDR1 MGHRA, CDR2 YSYEKL. CDR3 length equals 14 residues. The V gene end was trimmed by 4 bases and the J gene end by 4 bases; junction bases not matched to a gene: 6. The CDR3 nucleotides are TGCGCCAGCAGCCCACCCGGGACAGTCTATGGCTACACCTTC. It encodes CASSPPGTVYGYTF.

This clone was seen a few times. V is TRBV4-1 and J is TRBJ2-7, with D maybe TRBD1 (5 bases). V was trimmed by 5 bases and J by 2 bases, leaving 22 bases between them. Germline V gives CDR1 MGHRA, CDR2 YSYEKL. The CDR3 consists of 17 residues. CDR3 bases: TGCGCCAGCAGCTTAATTAGGACCAGGGAAGGGACCTACGAGCAGTACTTC. This codes for CASSLIRTREGTYEQYF.

The chain carries TRBV6-5 and TRBJ1-1; 9 bases are shared with TRBD1. The germline CDR1 and CDR2 sequences are MNHEY and SVGAGI. Trimming at V came to 2 bases and at J to 5 bases, leaving 3 bases not matched to a gene. This CDR3 is 14 amino acids long. The CDR3 loop reads CASSYRGQGTEAFF. The CDR3 coding sequence is TGTGCCAGCAGTTACCGTGGACAGGGGACTGAAGCTTTCTTT.

This clone showed up just a few times. The same CDR3 can be traced to other DNA sequences in this sample. The rearrangement joins TRBV18 to TRBJ1-2; 7 bases fit TRBD1. The trim removed 3 bases at V and 0 bases at J, leaving 4 bases unmatched. Germline V lookup: CDR1 KGHSH, CDR2 LQKENI. CDR3 length: 15 residues. The CDR3 DNA reads as TGTGCCAGCTCACCTGCCGACAGGGCTAACTATGGCTACACCTTC. It is translated as CASSPADRANYGYTF.

The gene calls are TRBV19 and TRBJ1-1, with TRBD1 as a possible D gene (5 bases). The CDR3 has 12 amino acids. Trimming cost V 6 bases and J 8 bases, with 13 bases left between them. The germline CDR1 and CDR2 sequences are LNHDA and SQIVND (reference sequence). The CDR3 nucleotides are TGTGCCAGTAGGGTCCAGGGAGGCGAAGCTTTCTTT. Translated: CASRVQGGEAFF. Full variable domain (remainder filled in from reference TRBV19 and TRBJ1-1): DGGITQSPKYLFRKEGQNVTLSCEQNLNHDAMYWYRQDPGQGLRLIYYSQIVNDFQKGDIAEGYSVSREKKESFPLTVTSAQKNPTAFYLCASRVQGGEAFFGQGTRLTVV.

This chain joins TRBV18 and TRBJ2-7, with D hard to call. The germline V and J ends were trimmed by 5 bases and 6 bases, with 8 bases remaining between them. CDR1 KGHSH and CDR2 LQKENI come from the germline V gene. The CDR3 length is 11 residues. As DNA, the CDR3 is TGTGCCAGCTCATCTCTCTTCGAGCAGTACTTC. Residues: CASSSLFEQYF.

The chain combines TRBV18 with TRBJ1-3; unclear D gene. Per the germline V gene, CDR1 is KGHSH and CDR2 is LQKENI. The CDR3 covers 16 residues. Trimming left V 0 bases short and J 0 bases short, with 9 bases between. The DNA for the CDR3 is TGTGCCAGCTCACCACCCACAACGGGCTCTGGAAACACCATATATTTT. Its translation: CASSPPTTGSGNTIYF.

The chain carries TRBV11-2 and TRBJ1-1, with TRBD1 matching 12 bases. V dropped 0 bases and J dropped 11; count of bases not matched to a gene: 7. The CDR3 has 15 residues. CDR1 SGHAT and CDR2 FQNNGV come from the germline V gene. For the CDR3, the DNA is TGTGCCAGCAGCTTAGACCGGGACAGGGGGCCCGGGGCTTTCTTT. This translates into CASSLDRDRGPGAFF.

The V and J genes are TRBV6-1 and TRBJ1-2; 10 bases map to TRBD1. The CDR3 length is 13 residues. The germline gives CDR1 MNHNS, CDR2 SASEGT. Losses at the gene ends were 9 bases for V and 10 bases for J; bases not matched to a gene: 11. The CDR3 here is CASKPPGQGLYTF. The CDR3 coding sequence is TGTGCCAGTAAACCGCCGGGACAGGGGCTCTACACCTTC.

The gene calls are TRBV5-6 and TRBJ2-5; 13 bases agree with TRBD2. CDR1 and CDR2 from the germline V gene are SGHDT and YYEEEE. This CDR3 has 14 residues. V was pared by 6 bases and J by 5 bases, with 4 bases of the junction left unmatched. CDR3 sequence (DNA): TGTGCCAGCAAAGGGACTAGCGGGATTGAGACCCAGTACTTC. It yields the protein CASKGTSGIETQYF.

The rearrangement links TRBV18 to TRBJ1-2; the D is unclear. This CDR3 is built from 14 residues. Trimming took 6 bases from V and 2 from J, leaving 13 bases between them. CDR1 is KGHSH, CDR2 LQKENI, per germline. The CDR3 bases are TGTGCCAGCTCCCCTGCGGCCACCAACTATGGCTACACCTTC. Its protein product is CASSPAATNYGYTF.